This TCR beta chain is from a study of cytomegalovirus exposure and HLA in healthy donors. Study background: The approximately 610 first-cohort repertoires shared a platform with the roughly 110 validation repertoires, as reported in a later analysis.

The method was immunoSEQ multiplex PCR; TCRdb's version includes in-frame clones alone and lacks a portion of them. The repertoire consists of 200,000 or so clones, with around four fifths occurring once and the leading ten covering more than 6.5%. A word on this clone: What it recognizes is unknown.

CDR1 and CDR2 (germline): MNHNY, SVGAGI (reference sequence). The V gene lost 2 bases and the J gene lost 8 bases, with 9 bases spanning the gap. There are 13 residues in the CDR3. Study-wide results and limits: A few chains tied to CMV proved CMV antigen-specific in vitro. Among TCR beta chains, those listed as cytomegalovirus-associated numbered more than 150.

Sequences were obtained from PBMCs. The chain carries TRBV6-6 and TRBJ1-4, with no clear D. The receptor comes from a man aged 18-30 years in good health and CMV-seropositive. CDR3: CASSYELWEKLFF. The CDR3 region has the DNA TGTGCCAGCAGTTACGAGTTATGGGAAAAACTGTTTTTT.